These 25 T cell receptor beta chains were all obtained from the same sample, sequenced in a study of T cells after yellow fever vaccination. Using its own MiXCR run on the 5' RACE reads, TCRdb lists one record per CDR3 protein. The table lists some 350,000 distinct CDR3 sequences, 6.2% of them singletons. The sequenced sample was PBMCs, obtained 5 days after the yellow fever booster vaccination. All receptors come from a man aged 30 to 39 who received the YFV17D yellow fever vaccine.

The rearrangement links TRBV5-5 to TRBJ2-3; a weak D match, TRBD2 (6 bases). V lost 4 bases and J lost 3, with 15 bases in between. The CDR3 length is 15 residues. The germline V gene has CDR1 SGHKS and CDR2 YYEKEE (reference sequence). The CDR3 coding sequence is TGTGCCAGCAGCATTACTGGGACTCGGACAGATACGCAGTATTTT. Encoded protein: CASSITGTRTDTQYF.

This clonotype was found a few times. This rearrangement joins TRBV20-1 to TRBJ1-1; D unclear. CDR1 is DFQATT and CDR2 is SNEGSKA in the germline V gene (reference sequence). This CDR3 has 16 amino acids. V was clipped by 3 bases and J by 0 bases, with 17 bases between them. CDR3 sequence (DNA): TGCAGTGCTAGTGTCCAAGGGAAAAGAATGAACACTGAAGCTTTCTTT. It encodes CSASVQGKRMNTEAFF.

V gene TRBV12-3 or TRBV12-4 combines with J gene TRBJ2-7; TRBD2 matches 8 bases. The CDR3 spans 15 residues. The V and J ends lost 5 bases and 5 bases, in that order; junction bases with no gene match: 11. In nucleotides, the CDR3 is TGTGCCAGCAGTAAAGGACTAGCCGGTTGGGACGAGCAGTACTTC. It yields the protein CASSKGLAGWDEQYF.

This clonotype was observed many times. The genes are TRBV7-2 and TRBJ2-4; 7 positions match TRBD1. V lost 3 bases to trimming and J lost 4 bases; unmatched junction nucleotides: 3. CDR1 and CDR2 from the germline V gene are SGHTA and FQGNSA. The CDR3 covers 14 residues. The CDR3 bases are TGTGCCAGCAGCTTCTCGACAGGGAAAAACATTCAGTACTTC. This codes for CASSFSTGKNIQYF.

This clonotype was counted a few times. V is TRBV5-6 and J is TRBJ2-1; D is possibly TRBD2 (5 bases). Germline CDR1 and CDR2: SGHDT and YYEEEE. The V gene lost 4 bases and the J gene lost 2 bases, with 13 bases spanning the gap. This CDR3 spans 15 amino acids. In DNA form, the CDR3 reads TGTGCCAGCAGCCCGATCGGGGTGGCCTACAATGAGCAGTTCTTC. As protein: CASSPIGVAYNEQFF.

The table lists this clonotype with many counts. V usage is TRBV11-2 and J usage is TRBJ2-2, with D perhaps matching TRBD2 (6 bases). Trimming pared 3 bases from V and 4 bases from J, leaving 9 bases between. The CDR3 runs 14 residues. Per germline, CDR1 SGHAT and CDR2 FQNNGV. The CDR3 sequence: CASSLEGSTGELFF. The CDR3 nucleotides read TGTGCCAGCAGCTTGGAGGGTAGCACCGGGGAGCTGTTTTTT.

This clonotype was counted between two and nine times. This chain uses TRBV7-2 with TRBJ2-7; maybe TRBD2 (6 bases). Looked up from germline, CDR1 is SGHTA and CDR2 is FQGNSA. Deletions cut 5 bases from V and 0 bases from J, with 17 bases between. The CDR3 covers 16 residues. The CDR3 DNA is TGTGCCAGCAGCGACAAGGCTAGCGCGTTCTCCTACGAGCAGTACTTC. Translating gives CASSDKASAFSYEQYF.

This clonotype was picked up a small number of times. This chain joins TRBV15 and TRBJ1-4; TRBD1 might be the D (5 bases). Germline V CDR1 and CDR2: LNHNV, YYDKDF (reference sequence). The CDR3 totals 13 residues. Trimming shortened V by 5 bases and J by 8 bases, and 12 bases separated the two germline ends. CDR3 DNA sequence: TGTGCCACCAGCTCGGGGGAAGACGAAAAACTGTTTTTT. Protein: CATSSGEDEKLFF.

This clonotype was counted between two and nine times. The rearrangement links TRBV7-9 to TRBJ2-2; no reliable D call. The germline CDR1 and CDR2 sequences are SEHNR and FQNEAQ (reference sequence). Trimming took off 5 bases at V and 3 bases at J, with 10 bases between the two ends. This CDR3 has 14 amino acids. The CDR3 reads CASSRVGYTGELFF. In DNA form, the CDR3 reads TGTGCCAGCAGCCGTGTTGGTTACACCGGGGAGCTGTTTTTT.

The V and J genes are TRBV20-1 and TRBJ2-1, with D unclear. Germline V lookup: CDR1 DFQATT, CDR2 SNEGSKA (reference sequence). Trimming pared 5 bases from V and 0 bases from J, leaving 11 bases between. The CDR3 is made up of 14 amino acids. The CDR3 coding sequence is TGCAGTGCTGGGCTACTTAGCTCCTACAATGAGCAGTTCTTC. Translation gives CSAGLLSSYNEQFF.

This clonotype was seen more than once but under ten times. The chain couples TRBV18 to TRBJ2-7, with D perhaps matching TRBD2 (5 bases). V lost 3 bases to trimming and J lost 1 base, with 19 bases between them. Germline-derived CDR1 and CDR2 are KGHSH and LQKENI. This CDR3 has 17 residues. CDR3 DNA sequence: TGTGCCAGCTCACCCCCGAGGGCCGGACCCGGTTCCTACGAGCAGTACTTC. This sequence encodes CASSPPRAGPGSYEQYF. Full variable domain (remainder filled in from reference TRBV18 and TRBJ2-7): NAGVMQNPRHLVRRRGQEARLRCSPMKGHSHVYWYRQLPEEGLKFMVYLQKENIIDESGMPKERFSAEFPKEGPSILRIQQVVRGDSAAYFCASSPPRAGPGSYEQYFGPGTRLTVT.

Only a few counts were recorded for this clonotype. The chain is built from TRBV5-4 and TRBJ1-2; 7 bases are shared with TRBD1. The germline V gene encodes CDR1 SGHNT and CDR2 YYREEE (reference sequence). J was trimmed by 7 bases and V by 1 base; bases with no gene match: 7. The CDR3 runs to 14 residues. CDR3 sequence (DNA): TGTGCCAGCAGCTTGTCCAGGGGGATGAGTGGCTACACCTTC. Translating gives CASSLSRGMSGYTF.

This clonotype has at least ten counts. This rearrangement joins TRBV20-1 to TRBJ2-7; D remains ambiguous. The CDR3 totals 13 residues. Germline loops: CDR1 DFQATT, CDR2 SNEGSKA (reference sequence). V lost 3 bases to trimming and J lost 4 bases, with 13 bases between them. The CDR3 spells CSASIHPPYEQYF. The CDR3 DNA is TGCAGTGCTAGTATCCACCCACCGTACGAGCAGTACTTC.

A few counts support this clonotype. V usage is TRBV19 and J usage is TRBJ2-7, with 9 bases matching TRBD2. Germline-derived CDR1 and CDR2 are LNHDA and SQIVND (reference sequence). The CDR3 sequence is 16 residues long. After removal of 1 base from V and 4 bases from J, the junction contained 8 bases not matched to a gene. This chain's CDR3 is CASSIGSSGRLYEQYF. CDR3 bases: TGTGCCAGTAGTATAGGGAGTAGCGGGAGATTATACGAGCAGTACTTC.

In this sample, this clonotype turned up a few times. V and J are TRBV7-9 and TRBJ1-6; maybe TRBD1 (6 bases). This CDR3 has 14 amino acids. Germline CDR1 SEHNR, CDR2 FQNEAQ (reference sequence). Trimming took off 3 bases at V and 6 bases at J, with 9 bases between the two ends. The CDR3 coding sequence is TGTGCCAGCAGCTTCGGACAGATTAATTCACCCCTCCACTTT. It yields the protein CASSFGQINSPLHF.

Many counts were recorded for this clonotype. This sequence joins TRBV5-1 and TRBJ2-3; the D is unclear. The germline V gene has CDR1 SGHRS and CDR2 YFSETQ. The V end was cut by 4 bases, the J end by 4 bases, with 13 bases between. This CDR3 has 14 residues. This CDR3 reads CASSAIRGADTQYF. Here the CDR3 DNA reads TGCGCCAGCAGCGCGATCCGTGGTGCAGATACGCAGTATTTT.

This clonotype was found a few times. The V call is TRBV7-2, the J call TRBJ2-4; 9 bases are shared with TRBD2. Losses at the gene ends were 1 base for V and 3 bases for J; bases not matched to a gene: 7. CDR3 length: 17 amino acids. Germline CDR1 and CDR2: SGHTA and FQGNSA. The CDR3 protein is CASSLGGGRAVKNIQYF. For the CDR3, the DNA is TGTGCCAGCAGCTTAGGCGGCGGGAGGGCCGTCAAAAACATTCAGTACTTC.

This clonotype came up many times. The chain joins TRBV5-6 to TRBJ2-3, with 8 bases that match TRBD1. The J segment lost 2 bases and the V segment lost 0 bases, leaving 5 bases of the junction unmatched. The CDR3 sequence is 16 residues long. In germline, CDR1 is SGHDT, CDR2 YYEEEE. The CDR3 loop is CASSLVGDRITDTQYF. The CDR3 nucleotides are TGTGCCAGCAGCTTGGTCGGGGACAGGATCACAGATACGCAGTATTTT.

This clonotype has only a few counts. The chain has TRBV2 and TRBJ2-7; D not resolved. The CDR3 covers 15 residues. Germline V gives CDR1 SNHLY, CDR2 FYNNEI. Trimming took 8 bases from V and 5 from J, leaving 22 bases between them. The CDR3 DNA reads as TGTGCCAGCTCCCAGGAAAGACTCATGCGTCACGAGCAGTACTTC. Protein product: CASSQERLMRHEQYF.

The V call is TRBV11-2, the J call TRBJ2-3; 9 nucleotides agree with TRBD2. V trimming: 2 bases; J trimming: 2 bases; junction bases outside the gene matches: 11. CDR1 SGHAT and CDR2 FQNNGV come from the germline V gene. The length of the CDR3 is 18 residues. The CDR3 spells CASSLPRQTSGNTDTQYF. The CDR3 nucleotides are TGTGCCAGCAGCTTACCCCGACAGACTAGCGGTAACACAGATACGCAGTATTTT.

This clonotype turned up a few times. The CDR3 coding sequence is TGTGCCAGCAGCCACTTAGCGGGAGTATCCGACGAGCAGTACTTC. It codes for CASSHLAGVSDEQYF. This chain connects TRBV3-1 to TRBJ2-7; 9 bases fit TRBD2. The CDR3 covers 15 residues. Losses at the gene ends were 3 bases for V and 5 bases for J; bases not matched to a gene: 8. The V gene's germline CDR1 is LGHDT and CDR2 YNNKEL (reference sequence).

At least ten counts were recorded for this clonotype. The gene calls are TRBV5-1 and TRBJ2-2, with 8 bases that match TRBD2. This CDR3 is built from 16 residues. V shed 3 bases, J shed 7 bases, and the junction held 11 bases outside the gene matches. Germline V CDR1 and CDR2: SGHRS, YFSETQ. CDR3 sequence reads: CASSSPGLASIGELFF. The DNA for the CDR3 is TGCGCCAGCAGCTCGCCCGGACTAGCCTCCATCGGGGAGCTGTTTTTT.

This clonotype was found many times. This chain links TRBV14 with TRBJ1-1; the match to TRBD1 covers 9 bases. Per the germline V gene, CDR1 is SGHDN and CDR2 is FVKESK. The CDR3 contains 14 residues. The trim removed 5 bases at V and 5 bases at J, leaving 6 bases unmatched. CDR3 region: CASSSFGTGTEAFF. The DNA for the CDR3 is TGTGCCAGCAGCTCCTTCGGGACAGGGACTGAAGCTTTCTTT.

This clonotype was counted ten times or more. J is TRBJ2-7 and V is TRBV6-6; the D is unclear. Germline V gene data show CDR1 as MNHNY and CDR2 as SVGAGI (reference sequence). The CDR3 sequence is 13 residues long. Deletions cut 2 bases from V and 7 bases from J, with 12 bases between. CDR3 residues: CASSYPQLREQYF. The CDR3 nucleotides are TGTGCCAGCAGTTACCCGCAACTACGAGAGCAGTACTTC.

This clonotype has at least ten counts. The rearrangement joins TRBV4-3 to TRBJ1-4; weak D call: TRBD1 (5 bases). Trimming stripped 0 bases from V and 4 bases from J, with 9 bases between. Germline loops: CDR1 LGHNA, CDR2 YSLEER. The CDR3 length is 15 residues. DNA for the CDR3: TGCGCCAGCAGCCAAGAGGGGACCGGTAATGAAAAACTGTTTTTT. Residues: CASSQEGTGNEKLFF.